The clone carrying this TCR beta chain was seen at least ten times. Its antigen remains unidentified. Donors ranged from roughly 6 to 100 years old and were healthy Caucasians in Russia. This sample is drawn from a study of blood T cells in healthy people across ages. General study results and limits: Naive and antigen-experienced cells could not be conclusively compared, given unsorted PBMCs. TCR beta diversity tracked closely with naive T cell percentage. Versus aged donors, long-lived donors had higher diversity and more naive CD4+ cells.

The CDR3 is made up of 13 amino acids. V dropped 3 bases and J dropped 1 base, with 10 bases sitting between them. Germline CDR1 reads SQVTM; CDR2 reads ANQGSEA. For the second PCR, which ran for about 6 to 11 cycles, a sample-barcoded 5' primer and a J-beta primer mix were used. TCRdb itself ran the 5' RACE reads through MiXCR, one entry per CDR3 protein. Of 1.5 million to 2 million distinct CDR3 sequences in the sample, 25% to 30% were seen once. This TCR derives from a woman in her 30s in good health. The chain recombines TRBV29-1 with TRBJ2-7, with D possibly being TRBD1 (5 bases). Sequencing was performed on blood. CDR3 protein: CSVELTDSYEQYF. CDR3 nucleotides: TGCAGCGTTGAGCTGACAGATTCCTACGAGCAGTACTTC.